Listed below are T cell receptor beta chains from one sample, sequenced in a study of glioma-infiltrating T cells. TCRdb processed the multiplex PCR reads anew with MiXCR; each CDR3 protein has one entry. The table records 16,000 or so distinct CDR3 sequences, roughly 64% of them present only once. Sequenced material: glioma tissue, nonneoplastic brain tissue, or PBMCs (not recorded which). These receptors came from a human donor with low-grade glioma or glioblastoma, undergoing nonglioma brain surgery, or in good health (not recorded which). The CDR3 runs from the conserved cysteine through the conserved F or W. The D gene is left open where the match is weak. Clone size is not always given. Where it is, it says once, few, many or a class for expanded clones.

D gene: .; J gene: TRBJ1-1; clone size: .; V gene: TRBV6-1; CDR3 DNA: TGTGCCAGCGGTCCCCGAGGGTCTTGGGGCACTGAAGCTTTCTTT; CDR3 protein: CASGPRGSWGTEAFF
D gene: .; J gene: TRBJ2-5; clone size: few; V gene: TRBV27; CDR3 DNA: TGTGCCAGCAGTGCCTACCCCTGGGTGGGGAAAGAGACCCAGTACTTC; CDR3 protein: CASSAYPWVGKETQYF
D gene: .; J gene: TRBJ2-5; clone size: .; V gene: TRBV4-1; CDR3 DNA: TGCGCCAGCAGCCAAGGGCCGGGGGAGACCCAGTACTTC; CDR3 protein: CASSQGPGETQYF
D gene: TRBD2; J gene: TRBJ2-3; clone size: medium-sized; V gene: TRBV7-2; CDR3 DNA: TGTGCCAGCAGCAAAGCGGGAGCAGCAGATACGCAGTATTTT; CDR3 protein: CASSKAGAADTQYF
D gene: TRBD2; J gene: TRBJ2-1; clone size: .; V gene: TRBV27; CDR3 DNA: TGTGCCAGCAGTTTTCGTCCTAGCGGGTACAATGAGCAGTTCTTC; CDR3 protein: CASSFRPSGYNEQFF
D gene: .; J gene: TRBJ1-5; clone size: .; V gene: TRBV7-2; CDR3 DNA: TGTGCCAGCACCGACACCTTAAGCAATCAGCCCCAGCATTTT; CDR3 protein: CASTDTLSNQPQHF
D gene: TRBD1; J gene: TRBJ2-5; clone size: .; V gene: TRBV7-2; CDR3 DNA: TGTGCCAGCAGCTTTTCGACAGACAGGGGAGAGACCCAGTACTTC; CDR3 protein: CASSFSTDRGETQYF
D gene: .; J gene: TRBJ2-7; clone size: many; V gene: TRBV7-2; CDR3 DNA: TGTGCCAGCAGCTTGAGAGAGCTCTACGAGCAGTACTTC; CDR3 protein: CASSLRELYEQYF
D gene: .; J gene: TRBJ2-1; clone size: .; V gene: TRBV7-2; CDR3 DNA: TGTGCCAGCAGCCTAGGACCCGGGGGAGGGGGCAATGAGCAGTTCTTC; CDR3 protein: CASSLGPGGGGNEQFF
D gene: .; J gene: TRBJ1-1; clone size: .; V gene: TRBV24-1; CDR3 DNA: TGTGCCACCAAAAATCTGGCGGACACTGAAGCTTTCTTT; CDR3 protein: CATKNLADTEAFF
D gene: TRBD1; J gene: TRBJ1-2; clone size: .; V gene: TRBV6-2/TRBV6-3; CDR3 DNA: TGTGCCAGCAGTACGGACAGGAACTATGGCTACACCTTC; CDR3 protein: CASSTDRNYGYTF
D gene: .; J gene: TRBJ1-2; clone size: .; V gene: TRBV25-1; CDR3 DNA: TGTGCCAGCAGCCAATTTAGGAGCTATGGCTACACCTTC; CDR3 protein: CASSQFRSYGYTF
D gene: .; J gene: TRBJ1-6; clone size: few; V gene: TRBV27; CDR3 DNA: TGTGCCAGCAGACCGAAACCCACTTCACCCCTCCACTTT; CDR3 protein: CASRPKPTSPLHF
D gene: .; J gene: TRBJ2-7; clone size: .; V gene: TRBV7-9; CDR3 DNA: TGTGCCAGCAGCCAGACGGGGAACGAGCAGTACTTC; CDR3 protein: CASSQTGNEQYF
D gene: .; J gene: TRBJ1-2; clone size: .; V gene: TRBV27; CDR3 DNA: TGTGCCAGCAGTTTAAAGGGGTATGGCTACACCTTC; CDR3 protein: CASSLKGYGYTF
D gene: .; J gene: TRBJ2-7; clone size: .; V gene: TRBV4-3; CDR3 DNA: TGCGCCAGCAGCCAAGGGGTGGGGATAGACGAGCAGTACTTC; CDR3 protein: CASSQGVGIDEQYF
D gene: .; J gene: TRBJ2-1; clone size: .; V gene: TRBV6-2/TRBV6-3; CDR3 DNA: TGTGCCAGCAGATCGCCGGGACTTTACAATGAGCAGTTCTTC; CDR3 protein: CASRSPGLYNEQFF
D gene: TRBD2; J gene: TRBJ2-7; clone size: few; V gene: TRBV12-3/TRBV12-4; CDR3 DNA: TGTGCCAGCAGTCCGGTAGCGGGAGGCTACGAGCAGTACTTC; CDR3 protein: CASSPVAGGYEQYF
D gene: TRBD2; J gene: TRBJ2-3; clone size: many; V gene: TRBV5-1; CDR3 DNA: TGCGCCAGCAGCTTATCTAGCGGGGAAAATACGCAGTATTTT; CDR3 protein: CASSLSSGENTQYF
D gene: .; J gene: TRBJ2-2; clone size: medium-sized; V gene: TRBV7-2; CDR3 DNA: TGTGCCAGCAGCCTGAATTCCGGGGGGGAGCTGTTTTTT; CDR3 protein: CASSLNSGGELFF
D gene: .; J gene: TRBJ2-1; clone size: few; V gene: TRBV29-1; CDR3 DNA: TGCAGCGTTGGGCCGCCTAACAATGAGCGGTTCTTC; CDR3 protein: CSVGPPNNERFF
D gene: .; J gene: TRBJ2-5; clone size: few; V gene: TRBV20-1; CDR3 DNA: TGCAGTGCTCCCCACGCCCAGCAAGAGACCCAGTACTTC; CDR3 protein: CSAPHAQQETQYF
D gene: .; J gene: TRBJ1-1; clone size: .; V gene: TRBV27; CDR3 DNA: TGTGCCAGCACATGGGCACCGGGGGGGACTGAAGCTTTCTTT; CDR3 protein: CASTWAPGGTEAFF
D gene: .; J gene: TRBJ1-5; clone size: .; V gene: TRBV7-8; CDR3 DNA: TGTGCCAGCAGCTGGGGAGGGACTCAGCCCCAGCATTTT; CDR3 protein: CASSWGGTQPQHF
D gene: .; J gene: TRBJ1-5; clone size: .; V gene: TRBV10-3; CDR3 DNA: TGTGCCATCGGCGACGTGGGCAATCAGCCCCAGCATTTT; CDR3 protein: CAIGDVGNQPQHF
D gene: .; J gene: TRBJ2-7; clone size: few; V gene: TRBV29-1; CDR3 DNA: TGCAGCGTTGCCCCAGTGGAGGCCTACGAGCAGTACTTC; CDR3 protein: CSVAPVEAYEQYF
D gene: .; J gene: TRBJ1-2; clone size: many; V gene: TRBV7-9; CDR3 DNA: TGTGCCAGCAACCCAGGGAACCCAAACTATGGCTACACCTTC; CDR3 protein: CASNPGNPNYGYTF
D gene: TRBD2; J gene: TRBJ2-1; clone size: many; V gene: TRBV28; CDR3 DNA: TGTGCCAGCAGGACTAGCGACTCCTACAATGAGCAGTTCTTC; CDR3 protein: CASRTSDSYNEQFF
D gene: TRBD1; J gene: TRBJ2-1; clone size: .; V gene: TRBV20-1; CDR3 DNA: TGCAGTGCTACCACCGGGACAGGGGGCTACAATGAGCAGTTCTTC; CDR3 protein: CSATTGTGGYNEQFF
D gene: .; J gene: TRBJ1-2; clone size: .; V gene: TRBV6-5; CDR3 DNA: TGTGCCAGCAGTTACTCCTTCGGGGCCTATGGCTACACCTTC; CDR3 protein: CASSYSFGAYGYTF
D gene: .; J gene: TRBJ1-2; clone size: .; V gene: TRBV20-1; CDR3 DNA: TGCAGTGCTAGAGACCATCGCAGGGACCTCTATGGCTACACCTTC; CDR3 protein: CSARDHRRDLYGYTF
D gene: .; J gene: TRBJ2-3; clone size: .; V gene: TRBV7-6; CDR3 DNA: TGTGCCAGCAGCTTAAGCGGAAGCACAGATACGCAGTATTTT; CDR3 protein: CASSLSGSTDTQYF
D gene: .; J gene: TRBJ1-1; clone size: .; V gene: TRBV27; CDR3 DNA: TGTGCCAGCAGTTCTTTCGGGACTCCGAACACTGAAGCTTTCTTT; CDR3 protein: CASSSFGTPNTEAFF
D gene: .; J gene: TRBJ1-1; clone size: .; V gene: TRBV6-2/TRBV6-3; CDR3 DNA: TGTGCCAGCAGTTTCCAGGACTGGGGTCTGAACACTGAAGCTTTCTTT; CDR3 protein: CASSFQDWGLNTEAFF
D gene: .; J gene: TRBJ2-4; clone size: many; V gene: TRBV20-1; CDR3 DNA: TGCAGCGCCGTCAACCGAGCCAAAAACATTCAGTACTTC; CDR3 protein: CSAVNRAKNIQYF
D gene: TRBD1; J gene: TRBJ2-7; clone size: .; V gene: TRBV28; CDR3 DNA: TGTGCCAGCAGTTCCACGGGACAGGGAAGCGAGCAGTACTTC; CDR3 protein: CASSSTGQGSEQYF
D gene: .; J gene: TRBJ1-4; clone size: .; V gene: TRBV6-1; CDR3 DNA: TGTGCCACCAGCGGAACAGGGCGGGAAAAACTGCTTTTT; CDR3 protein: CATSGTGREKLLF
D gene: TRBD1; J gene: TRBJ1-1; clone size: .; V gene: TRBV27; CDR3 DNA: TGTGCCAGCAGTCTAATACAGGGGGCTTACACTGAAGCTTTCTTT; CDR3 protein: CASSLIQGAYTEAFF
D gene: .; J gene: TRBJ2-7; clone size: .; V gene: TRBV28; CDR3 DNA: TGTGCCAGCAGTTTATACGAGCAGTACTTC; CDR3 protein: CASSLYEQYF
D gene: .; J gene: TRBJ2-1; clone size: .; V gene: TRBV6-9; CDR3 DNA: TGTGACAGCAGTAATACCTGGCGGAGCTCCTACAATGAGCAGTTCTTC; CDR3 protein: CDSSNTWRSSYNEQFF
D gene: .; J gene: TRBJ1-1; clone size: .; V gene: TRBV6-2/TRBV6-3; CDR3 DNA: TGTGCCAGCAGTCCGGGTGGAGTAGTCGCCGAAGCTTTCTTT; CDR3 protein: CASSPGGVVAEAFF